The source of this T cell receptor beta chain is a study of blood T cell repertoires in COVID-19. On the study more broadly: The United States, Italy and Spain provided the acute and convalescent COVID-19 samples. Sources were T cells, B-cell-depleted T cells, or PBMCs; the material itself was cDNA or gDNA.

In the original workflow: Reference gene primers were amplified, and this amplification served to estimate nucleated cell counts. Here immunoSEQ multiplex PCR was the method, and the copy in TCRdb shows in-frame clones only, minus some. D and trimming were read from the DNA, whereas the V and J calls and clone size are those reported in that table. This sample carries approximately 350,000 clones, 87% of them seen once, and the ten largest clones take over 6%. The clonotype comes from a woman aged 50 to 60 with COVID-19, enrolled during active disease. Sequenced sample: peripheral blood.

CDR3 sequence (DNA): TGTGCCAGCTCACCCGGACAGTTGCAAGATACGCAGTATTTT. Residues: CASSPGQLQDTQYF. The rearrangement joins TRBV18 to TRBJ2-3; maybe TRBD1 (6 bases). The V and J ends lost 3 bases and 5 bases respectively, with 12 bases between them. This CDR3 has 14 amino acids. Germline V gives CDR1 KGHSH, CDR2 LQKENI.